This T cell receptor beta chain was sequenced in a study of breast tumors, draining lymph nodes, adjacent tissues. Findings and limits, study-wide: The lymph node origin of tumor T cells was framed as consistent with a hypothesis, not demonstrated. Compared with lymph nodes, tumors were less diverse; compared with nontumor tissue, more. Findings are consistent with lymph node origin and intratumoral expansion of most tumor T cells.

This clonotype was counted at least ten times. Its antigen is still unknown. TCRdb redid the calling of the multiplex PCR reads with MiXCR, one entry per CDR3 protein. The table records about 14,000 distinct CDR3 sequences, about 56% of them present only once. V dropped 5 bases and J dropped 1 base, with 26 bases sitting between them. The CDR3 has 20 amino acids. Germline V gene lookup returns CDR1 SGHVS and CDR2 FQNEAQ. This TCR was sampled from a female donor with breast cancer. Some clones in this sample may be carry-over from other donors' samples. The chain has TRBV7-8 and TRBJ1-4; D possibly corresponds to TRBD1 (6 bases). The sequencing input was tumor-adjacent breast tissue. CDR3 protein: CASSQSSGGGAGLTNEKLFF. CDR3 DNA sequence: TGTGCCAGCAGCCAATCATCCGGGGGGGGGGCCGGCTTAACTAATGAAAAACTGTTTTTT.